A single sample gave rise to the 15 T cell receptor beta chains below, sequenced in a study of T cell responses to AZD1222 COVID-19 vaccine (dated by TCRdb to about 2021). The intended sense of this specimen's time point label: baseline before first vaccination. The library relied on the immunoSEQ multiplex PCR assay. TCRdb took this table from immuneACCESS and kept in-frame rearrangements with V and J called. Such tables lack part of the clones; where checked against another copy, unresolved V genes explain under half of the gap, and the rest is unexplained. The sample table lists roughly 100,000 clones, around 76% of them with a count of one. The top ten clones comprise 5% of the sample. Sequences were derived from peripheral blood, sampled on day 0 of AZD1222 vaccination. These receptors all come from an adult in good health.

The CDR3 bases are TGTGCCAGCGTCCAAGCCGATAATTCACCCCTCCACTTT. This gives the protein CASVQADNSPLHF. The rearrangement joins TRBV6-5 to TRBJ1-6, with unresolved D. This CDR3 spans 13 amino acids. V lost 8 bases and J lost 5, with 10 bases in between. Germline values: CDR1 MNHEY, CDR2 SVGAGI.

As for this clone: One end of the junction varies from germline; a read error may be responsible. The rearrangement links TRBV4-2 to TRBJ1-2; D gene uncertain. Germline CDR1 LGHNA, CDR2 YNFKEQ. The CDR3 spans 11 residues. The CDR3 DNA follows: TGTGCCAGCAGCCAACACTACGGCTACACCTTC. Amino acid sequence: CASSQHYGYTF.

The rearrangement uses TRBV6-5 and TRBJ2-2; 7 bases match TRBD1. V was clipped by 6 bases and J by 5 bases; unmatched bases: 9. The length of the CDR3 is 15 residues. CDR1 is MNHEY and CDR2 is SVGAGI in the germline V gene. In nucleotides, the CDR3 is TGTGCCAGCAGGGGACAGAATCAAATTACCGGGGAGCTGTTTTTT. This translates into CASRGQNQITGELFF.

V gene TRBV4-3 combines with J gene TRBJ2-2, with 8 bases aligning to TRBD1. The V segment lost 1 base and the J segment 6 bases; nucleotides outside the gene matches: 1. Germline CDR1 reads LGHNA; CDR2 reads YSLEER. This CDR3 comprises 14 residues. CDR3 sequence: CASSQGQGPGELFF. CDR3 DNA sequence: TGCGCCAGCAGCCAAGGACAGGGGCCCGGGGAGCTGTTTTTT.

The gene calls are TRBV7-9 and TRBJ1-4; 10 bases are shared with TRBD1. Germline V gene lookup returns CDR1 SEHNR and CDR2 FQNEAQ (reference sequence). The CDR3 has 17 amino acids. The V and J ends lost 5 bases and 3 bases, in that order; junction bases with no gene match: 9. CDR3 nucleotides: TGTGCCAGCAGCCTGGGACAGGGGAGAGGGGCTAATGAAAAACTGTTTTTT. It codes for CASSLGQGRGANEKLFF.

The V and J genes are TRBV4-2 and TRBJ2-2; D may correspond to TRBD1 or TRBD2 (6 bases each). The germline CDR1 and CDR2 sequences are LGHNA and YNFKEQ. The CDR3 extends over 16 amino acids. V lost 1 base to trimming and J lost 1 base, with 10 bases between them. The CDR3 protein is CASSQAGEVNTGELFF. The CDR3 DNA sequence: TGTGCCAGCAGCCAAGCAGGGGAGGTGAACACCGGGGAGCTGTTTTTT.

This sequence joins TRBV5-1 and TRBJ1-3; D is ambiguous. The CDR3 is 13 residues long. Trimming took 4 bases from V and 4 from J, leaving 9 bases between them. Germline V gene lookup returns CDR1 SGHRS and CDR2 YFSETQ. CDR3 nucleotide sequence: TGCGCCAGCAGCCTGGATCCGGGAAACACCATATATTTT. Protein product: CASSLDPGNTIYF.

The chain carries TRBV19 and TRBJ1-2; D gene unclear. Germline-derived CDR1 and CDR2 are LNHDA and SQIVND (reference sequence). There are 15 residues in the CDR3. The ends were cut back, 9 bases at V and 0 bases at J, with 17 bases in the middle. CDR3 in amino acids: CASHPRPPANYGYTF. The CDR3 DNA follows: TGTGCCAGCCACCCTCGGCCCCCAGCTAACTATGGCTACACCTTC.

This clone occurred once. V usage is TRBV19 and J usage is TRBJ2-1; a possible D gene is TRBD2 (5 bases). Germline V CDR1 and CDR2: LNHDA, SQIVND (reference sequence). Trimming stripped 3 bases from V and 6 bases from J, with 12 bases between. The CDR3 sequence is 14 residues long. The CDR3 coding sequence is TGTGCCAGTAGTATGGCTAGTCGGGGCAATGAGCAGTTCTTC. This encodes CASSMASRGNEQFF.

This clone has a handful of counts. The chain recombines TRBV19 with TRBJ1-3, with D perhaps matching TRBD1 (6 bases). V was clipped by 6 bases and J by 0 bases, with 12 bases between them. This CDR3 contains 15 residues. Germline CDR1 LNHDA, CDR2 SQIVND (reference sequence). CDR3 in amino acids: CASSSTGSSGNTIYF. DNA for the CDR3: TGTGCCAGTAGCTCGACAGGTAGCTCTGGAAACACCATATATTTT.

The chain uses TRBV7-9 and TRBJ2-1; 11 bases are a match to TRBD2. Per the germline V gene, CDR1 is SEHNR and CDR2 is FQNEAQ (reference sequence). The V gene end was trimmed by 5 bases and the J gene end by 7 bases; junction bases not matched to a gene: 7. The CDR3 is 15 residues long. CDR3 region: CASSISGGAKNEQFF. As DNA, the CDR3 is TGTGCCAGCAGCATTAGCGGGGGGGCAAAGAATGAGCAGTTCTTC.

This clone was found a few times. V and J are TRBV6-2 or TRBV6-3 and TRBJ1-4; 8 positions match TRBD1. The germline V gene encodes CDR1 MNHEY and CDR2 SVGEGT. CDR3 size: 15 residues. V gave up 6 bases and J gave up 5 bases; unmatched junction bases: 8. The CDR3 bases are TGTGCCAGCAGCTGGACAGGGAATACGAATGAAAAACTGTTTTTT. Translating it yields CASSWTGNTNEKLFF.

This clone showed up just a few times. This chain joins TRBV11-1 and TRBJ2-1, with a possible D match to TRBD1 (5 bases). Germline lookup yields CDR1 SGHAT and CDR2 FQDESV (reference sequence). CDR3 size: 15 residues. V was trimmed by 8 bases and J by 4 bases, leaving 18 bases between them. This chain's CDR3 is CASSLLGLGYNEQFF. The CDR3 nucleotides are TGTGCCAGCTCCCTACTGGGGCTAGGGTACAATGAGCAGTTCTTC.

The CDR3 coding sequence is TGTGCCAGCAGCTTAGAAAGACAGAGCTTCTATGGCTACACCTTC. The encoded protein is CASSLERQSFYGYTF. V gene TRBV7-9 combines with J gene TRBJ1-2, with D tentatively TRBD1 (5 bases). Trimming pared 1 base from V and 4 bases from J, leaving 13 bases between. This CDR3 is 15 amino acids long. Germline V gene data show CDR1 as SEHNR and CDR2 as FQNEAQ (reference sequence). The variable domain in full, with the rest retrieved from reference TRBV7-9 and TRBJ1-2, is DTGVSQNPRHKITKRGQNVTFRCDPISEHNRLYWYRQTLGQGPEFLTYFQNEAQLEKSRLLSDRFSAERPKGSFSTLEIQRTEQGDSAMYLCASSLERQSFYGYTFGSGTRLTVV.

The DNA of the CDR3 is TGCGCCAGCAGCCCGGGAGTTAACACTGAAGCTTTCTTT. Residues: CASSPGVNTEAFF. The chain couples TRBV5-1 to TRBJ1-1; D gene unclear. The germline CDR1 and CDR2 sequences are SGHRS and YFSETQ. The V end was cut by 4 bases, the J end by 2 bases, with 9 bases between. The CDR3 is 13 residues long.